These 11 T cell receptor beta chains originate from one sample sequenced in a study of graft-versus-host responses after intestinal transplantation. The starting material, graft tissue, was processed to release intraepithelial and lamina propria lymphocytes. Libraries were prepared by immunoSEQ multiplex PCR; TCRdb keeps only in-frame clonotypes and omits some of them. The sample lists almost 15,000 clones; almost 70% were seen once. The specimen comprised ileum tissue, sampled around 720 days after intestinal transplantation. These receptors all stem from a human patient who received an intestinal transplant, so some T cells may come from the graft donor.

In DNA form, the CDR3 reads TGTGCCAGTAGCAGGGAGATTCGGGTCCCCTATGGCTACACCTTC. It yields the protein CASSREIRVPYGYTF. J is TRBJ1-2 and V is TRBV19; perhaps TRBD1 as D (5 bases). The CDR3 is 15 residues long. In germline, CDR1 is LNHDA, CDR2 SQIVND (reference sequence). The germline V and J ends were trimmed by 6 bases and 4 bases, with 18 bases remaining between them.

The V and J genes are TRBV5-1 and TRBJ2-3; TRBD1 matches at 7 bases. The J segment lost 5 bases and the V segment lost 4 bases, leaving 4 bases of the junction unmatched. Germline V gene sequence: CDR1 SGHRS, CDR2 YFSETQ. The CDR3 is 13 residues long. In DNA, the CDR3 is TGCGCCAGCAGCCCACAGGGGAGAGATACGCAGTATTTT. The encoded protein is CASSPQGRDTQYF.

This clone was detected a few times. The V and J genes are TRBV6-1 and TRBJ1-3; D is unresolved. The V end lost 9 bases, the J end lost 0 bases, and 9 bases lay between the germline ends. There are 13 residues in the CDR3. CDR1 and CDR2 (germline): MNHNS, SASEGT. The CDR3 DNA reads TGTGCCAGTCAATCGTCCTCTGGAAACACCATATATTTT. Translated: CASQSSSGNTIYF.

V gene TRBV18 combines with J gene TRBJ2-1, with 14 bases fitting TRBD2. CDR1 and CDR2 from the germline V gene are KGHSH and LQKENI. V was pared by 5 bases and J by 5 bases, with 11 bases of the junction left unmatched. The CDR3 contains 18 residues. The CDR3, as DNA: TGTGCCAGCTCAGCTCGTCGGACTAGCGGGGGGCGGGACAATGAGCAGTTCTTC. It encodes CASSARRTSGGRDNEQFF.

The V gene is TRBV5-8, the J gene TRBJ2-6; D may be TRBD2 (5 bases). Trimming removed 4 bases at V and 0 bases at J, with 17 bases between. Germline CDR1 is SGHTS and CDR2 is YDEGEE. The length of the CDR3 is 18 residues. The CDR3 nucleotides are TGTGCCAGCAGCCATAAAAGGACTGTAACCTCTGGGGCCAACGTCCTGACTTTC. Protein: CASSHKRTVTSGANVLTF. Based on the CDR3 plus reference TRBV5-8 and TRBJ2-6, the full variable domain is EAGVTQSPTHLIKTRGQQATLRCSPISGHTSVYWYQQALGLGLQFLLWYDEGEERNRGNFPPRFSGRQFPNYSSELNVNALELEDSALYLCASSHKRTVTSGANVLTFGAGSRLTVL.

As concerns this clone: Other nucleotide sequences from this sample produce the same CDR3. V is TRBV5-1 and J is TRBJ2-5; D may be TRBD1 (6 bases). The J call may be mistaken, given a closer DNA end match to TRBJ2-7. The germline CDR1 and CDR2 sequences are SGHRS and YFSETQ. This CDR3 spans 13 amino acids. The CDR3 sequence: CASSLARGYEQYF. Here the CDR3 DNA reads TGCGCCAGCAGCTTGGCCAGGGGTTACGAGCAGTACTTC.

The rearrangement joins TRBV21-1 to TRBJ2-7. TRBV21-1 is flagged as a pseudogene. The CDR3 runs 16 residues. The CDR3 is CASSNDRTPSSYEQYF. The DNA for the CDR3 is TGTGCCAGCAGCAACGATAGAACTCCCAGCTCCTACGAGCAGTACTTC.

The chain employs TRBV19 and TRBJ2-3; possible D gene TRBD1, 6 bases. This CDR3 is 16 amino acids long. Germline CDR1 LNHDA, CDR2 SQIVND (reference sequence). Deletions cut 6 bases from V and 1 base from J, with 17 bases between. The CDR3 loop is CASRAPKGVGTDTQYF. The CDR3 DNA sequence: TGTGCCAGTAGGGCCCCAAAGGGGGTCGGCACAGATACGCAGTATTTT.

V and J are TRBV30 and TRBJ2-2; D perhaps matches TRBD1 (5 bases). This CDR3 region has 15 residues. CDR1 and CDR2 (germline): GTSNPN, SVGIG (reference sequence). V shed 0 bases and J shed 1 base, with 9 bases lying between them. Written as DNA, the CDR3 is TGTGCCTGGAGTGTGGTCAGGGTGAACACCGGGGAGCTGTTTTTT. Amino acid sequence: CAWSVVRVNTGELFF.

The chain links TRBV11-2 to TRBJ1-2; possible D gene TRBD1, 5 bases. The CDR3 length is 15 residues. CDR1 is SGHAT and CDR2 is FQNNGV in the germline V gene. The V gene lost 4 bases and the J gene lost 3 bases, with 15 bases spanning the gap. The CDR3 coding sequence is TGTGCCAGCAGCTCCTTTGGGGACCCAGACTATGGCTACACCTTC. Amino acids: CASSSFGDPDYGYTF.

The J gene is TRBJ2-7, the V gene TRBV27; tentative D call: TRBD2 (6 bases). The germline V gene has CDR1 MNHEY and CDR2 SMNVEV (reference sequence). CDR3 length equals 15 residues. V was cut by 1 base and J by 4 bases, with 14 bases left in between. In DNA form, the CDR3 reads TGTGCCAGCAGTTTATGGGGGGAGTCACCTTACGAGCAGTACTTC. Translating it yields CASSLWGESPYEQYF.